What follows are 2 T cell receptor beta chains derived from one specimen sequenced in a study of blood T cell repertoires in COVID-19. Only in-frame clones appear in the TCRdb table, and some are missing; sequencing was by immunoSEQ multiplex PCR. Of about 330,000 clones detected, approximately 88% appear once; the ten largest clones hold 6.4%. The source material was peripheral blood. These receptors were taken from a man younger than 35 who had recovered from COVID-19.

The rearrangement joins TRBV19 to TRBJ1-2; the D gene is possibly TRBD1 (5 bases). V was cut by 7 bases and J by 8 bases, with 17 bases left in between. This CDR3 has 13 amino acids. In germline, CDR1 is LNHDA, CDR2 SQIVND (reference sequence). For the CDR3, the DNA is TGTGCCAGTACCGAGGACACCCTAAGGGGCTACACCTTC. Translated: CASTEDTLRGYTF. The variable domain in full, with the rest retrieved from reference TRBV19 and TRBJ1-2, is DGGITQSPKYLFRKEGQNVTLSCEQNLNHDAMYWYRQDPGQGLRLIYYSQIVNDFQKGDIAEGYSVSREKKESFPLTVTSAQKNPTAFYLCASTEDTLRGYTFGSGTRLTVV.

V usage is TRBV18 and J usage is TRBJ2-5; the D is unclear. The germline gives CDR1 KGHSH, CDR2 LQKENI. With 6 bases removed from V and 0 bases from J, the gap between germline ends came to 5 bases. This CDR3 is 12 amino acids long. The CDR3 sequence: CASSRDQETQYF. Here the CDR3 DNA reads TGTGCCAGCTCCCGGGACCAAGAGACCCAGTACTTC.